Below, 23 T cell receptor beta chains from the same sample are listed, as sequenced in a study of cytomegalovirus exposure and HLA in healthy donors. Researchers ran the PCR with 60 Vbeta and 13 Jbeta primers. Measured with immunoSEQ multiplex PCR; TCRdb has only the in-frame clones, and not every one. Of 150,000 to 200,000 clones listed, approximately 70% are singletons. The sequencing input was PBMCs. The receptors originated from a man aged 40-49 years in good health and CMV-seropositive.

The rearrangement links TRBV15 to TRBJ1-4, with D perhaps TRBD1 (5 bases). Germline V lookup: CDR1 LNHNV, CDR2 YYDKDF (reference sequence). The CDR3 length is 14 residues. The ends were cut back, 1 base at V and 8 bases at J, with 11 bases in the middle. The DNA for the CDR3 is TGTGCCACCAGCAGAGTGTCAGGGCGGGAAAAACTGTTTTTT. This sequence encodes CATSRVSGREKLFF. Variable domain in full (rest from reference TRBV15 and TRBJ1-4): DAMVIQNPRYQVTQFGKPVTLSCSQTLNHNVMYWYQQKSSQAPKLLFHYYDKDFNNEADTPDNFQSRRPNTSFCFLDIRSPGLGDTAMYLCATSRVSGREKLFFGSGTQLSVL.

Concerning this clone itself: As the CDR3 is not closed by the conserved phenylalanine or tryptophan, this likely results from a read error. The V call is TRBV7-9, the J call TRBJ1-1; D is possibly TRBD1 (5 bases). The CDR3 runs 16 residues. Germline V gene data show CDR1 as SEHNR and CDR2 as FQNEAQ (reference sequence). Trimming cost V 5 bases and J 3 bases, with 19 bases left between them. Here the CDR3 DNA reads TGTGCCAGCAGCCTACCCCCCGGGGGGGTGGACACTGAAGCTTTCCTT. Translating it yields CASSLPPGGVDTEAFL.

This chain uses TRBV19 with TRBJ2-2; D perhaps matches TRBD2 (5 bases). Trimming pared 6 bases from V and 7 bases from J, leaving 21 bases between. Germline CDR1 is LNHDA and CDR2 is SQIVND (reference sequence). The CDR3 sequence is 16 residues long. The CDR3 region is CASRPGWTPTVGELFF. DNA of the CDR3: TGTGCCAGTAGGCCTGGATGGACTCCAACGGTCGGGGAGCTGTTTTTT.

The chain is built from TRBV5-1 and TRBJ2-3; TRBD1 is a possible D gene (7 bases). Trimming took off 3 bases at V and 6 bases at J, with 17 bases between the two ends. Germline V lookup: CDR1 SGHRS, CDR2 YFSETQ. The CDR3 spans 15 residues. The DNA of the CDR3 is TGCGCCAGCAGCTCCGGGACAGCGAGCGGGGATACGCAGTATTTT. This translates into CASSSGTASGDTQYF.

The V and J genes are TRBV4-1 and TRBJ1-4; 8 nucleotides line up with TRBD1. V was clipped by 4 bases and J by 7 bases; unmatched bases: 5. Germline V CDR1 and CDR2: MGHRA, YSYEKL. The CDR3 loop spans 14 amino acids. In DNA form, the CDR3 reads TGCGCCAGCAGCCCCAACAGGGGGGGTGAAAAACTGTTTTTT. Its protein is CASSPNRGGEKLFF.

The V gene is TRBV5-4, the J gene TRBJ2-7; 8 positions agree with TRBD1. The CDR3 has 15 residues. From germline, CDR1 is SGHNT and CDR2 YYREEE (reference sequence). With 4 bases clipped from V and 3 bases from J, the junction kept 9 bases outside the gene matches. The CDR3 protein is CASSTDPGQDYEQYF. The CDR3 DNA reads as TGTGCCAGCAGCACAGACCCGGGACAGGACTACGAGCAGTACTTC.

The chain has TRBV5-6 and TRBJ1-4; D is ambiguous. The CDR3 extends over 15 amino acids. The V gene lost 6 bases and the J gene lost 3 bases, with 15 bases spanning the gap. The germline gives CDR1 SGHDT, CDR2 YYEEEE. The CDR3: CASTFVRAANEKLFF. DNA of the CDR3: TGTGCCAGCACCTTCGTGAGAGCCGCTAATGAAAAACTGTTTTTT.

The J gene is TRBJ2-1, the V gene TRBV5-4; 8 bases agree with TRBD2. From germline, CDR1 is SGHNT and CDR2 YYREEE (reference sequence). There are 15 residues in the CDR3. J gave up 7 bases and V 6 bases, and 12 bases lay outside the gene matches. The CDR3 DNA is TGTGCCAGCACTGGGGGAGCGGGGGCTCGGAATGAGCAGTTCTTC. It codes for CASTGGAGARNEQFF.

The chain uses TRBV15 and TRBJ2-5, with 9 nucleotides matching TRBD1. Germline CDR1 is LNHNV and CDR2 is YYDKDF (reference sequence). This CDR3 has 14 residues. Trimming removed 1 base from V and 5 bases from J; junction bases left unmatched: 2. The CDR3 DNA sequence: TGTGCCACCAGCAGAGGGGACAGGGCGGAGACCCAGTACTTC. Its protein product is CATSRGDRAETQYF.

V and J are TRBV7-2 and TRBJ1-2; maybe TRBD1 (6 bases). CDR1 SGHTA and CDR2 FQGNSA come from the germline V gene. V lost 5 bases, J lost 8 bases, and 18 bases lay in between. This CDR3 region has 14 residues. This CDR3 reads CASSPQTGPRGYTF. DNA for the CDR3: TGTGCCAGCAGCCCCCAGACAGGTCCTAGGGGCTACACCTTC.

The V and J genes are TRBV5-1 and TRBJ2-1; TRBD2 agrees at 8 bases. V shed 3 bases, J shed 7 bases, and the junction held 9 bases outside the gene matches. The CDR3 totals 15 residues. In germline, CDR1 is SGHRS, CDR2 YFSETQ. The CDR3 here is CASSSGTSLVNEQFF. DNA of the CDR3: TGCGCCAGCAGCTCCGGGACTAGTCTTGTGAATGAGCAGTTCTTC.

CDR3: CASSQDWGDEQFF. The CDR3 DNA reads TGCGCCAGCAGCCAAGATTGGGGAGATGAGCAGTTCTTC. The chain uses TRBV4-1 and TRBJ2-1; D possibly corresponds to TRBD2 (5 bases). V was cut by 0 bases and J by 8 bases, with 8 bases left in between. This CDR3 is 13 amino acids long. Per germline, CDR1 MGHRA and CDR2 YSYEKL.

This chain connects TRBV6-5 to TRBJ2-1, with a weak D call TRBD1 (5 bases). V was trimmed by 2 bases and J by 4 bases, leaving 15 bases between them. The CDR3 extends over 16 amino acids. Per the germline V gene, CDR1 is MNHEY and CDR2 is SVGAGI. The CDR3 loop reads CASSYGPGNTYNEQFF. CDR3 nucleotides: TGTGCCAGCAGTTACGGTCCAGGGAACACGTACAATGAGCAGTTCTTC.

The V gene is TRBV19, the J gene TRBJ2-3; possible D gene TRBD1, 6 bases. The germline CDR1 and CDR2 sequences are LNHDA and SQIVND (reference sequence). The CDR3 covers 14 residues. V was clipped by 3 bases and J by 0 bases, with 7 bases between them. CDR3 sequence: CASSITGSTDTQYF. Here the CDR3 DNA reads TGTGCCAGTAGTATTACAGGGAGCACAGATACGCAGTATTTT.

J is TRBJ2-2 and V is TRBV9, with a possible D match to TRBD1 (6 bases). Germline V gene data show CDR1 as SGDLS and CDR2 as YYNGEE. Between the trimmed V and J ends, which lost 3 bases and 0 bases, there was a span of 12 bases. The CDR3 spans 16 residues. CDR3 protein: CASSAEGTTNTGELFF. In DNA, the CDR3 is TGTGCCAGCAGCGCCGAGGGGACAACGAACACCGGGGAGCTGTTTTTT.

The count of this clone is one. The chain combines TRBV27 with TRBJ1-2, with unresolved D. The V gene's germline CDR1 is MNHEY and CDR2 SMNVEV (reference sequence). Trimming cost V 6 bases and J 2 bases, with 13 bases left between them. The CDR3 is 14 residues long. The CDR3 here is CASSANWANYGYTF. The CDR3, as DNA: TGTGCCAGCAGCGCAAACTGGGCCAACTATGGCTACACCTTC.

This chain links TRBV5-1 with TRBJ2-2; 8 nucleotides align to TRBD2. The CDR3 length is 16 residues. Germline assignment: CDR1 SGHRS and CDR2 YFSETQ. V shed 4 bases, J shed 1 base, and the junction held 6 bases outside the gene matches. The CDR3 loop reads CASSPFAGGNTGELFF. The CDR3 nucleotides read TGCGCCAGCAGCCCCTTTGCGGGGGGGAACACCGGGGAGCTGTTTTTT.

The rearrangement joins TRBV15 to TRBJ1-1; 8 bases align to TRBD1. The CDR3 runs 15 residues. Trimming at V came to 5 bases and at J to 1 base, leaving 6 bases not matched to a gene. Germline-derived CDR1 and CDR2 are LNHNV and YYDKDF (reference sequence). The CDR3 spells CATSVRQGRNTEAFF. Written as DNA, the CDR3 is TGTGCCACCAGCGTCCGACAGGGGAGGAACACTGAAGCTTTCTTT.

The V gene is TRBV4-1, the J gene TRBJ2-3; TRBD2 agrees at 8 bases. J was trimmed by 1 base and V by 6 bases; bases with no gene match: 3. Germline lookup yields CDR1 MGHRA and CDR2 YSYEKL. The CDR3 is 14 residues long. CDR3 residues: CASRMTSGTDTQYF. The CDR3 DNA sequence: TGCGCCAGCAGAATGACTAGCGGCACAGATACGCAGTATTTT.

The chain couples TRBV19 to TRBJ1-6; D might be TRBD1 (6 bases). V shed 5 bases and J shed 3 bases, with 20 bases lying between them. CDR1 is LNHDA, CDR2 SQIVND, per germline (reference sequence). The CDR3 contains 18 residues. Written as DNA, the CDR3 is TGTGCCAGTAGTCCCACCCTTGTGGGGGCCGACTATAATTCACCCCTCCACTTT. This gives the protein CASSPTLVGADYNSPLHF. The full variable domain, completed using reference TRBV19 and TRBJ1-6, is DGGITQSPKYLFRKEGQNVTLSCEQNLNHDAMYWYRQDPGQGLRLIYYSQIVNDFQKGDIAEGYSVSREKKESFPLTVTSAQKNPTAFYLCASSPTLVGADYNSPLHFGNGTRLTVT.

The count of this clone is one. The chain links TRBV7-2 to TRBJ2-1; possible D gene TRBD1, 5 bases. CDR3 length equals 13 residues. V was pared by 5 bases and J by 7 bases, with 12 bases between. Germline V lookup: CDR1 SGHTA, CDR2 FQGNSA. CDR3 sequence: CASSPGSANEQFF. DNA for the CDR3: TGTGCCAGCAGCCCAGGGTCTGCGAATGAGCAGTTCTTC.

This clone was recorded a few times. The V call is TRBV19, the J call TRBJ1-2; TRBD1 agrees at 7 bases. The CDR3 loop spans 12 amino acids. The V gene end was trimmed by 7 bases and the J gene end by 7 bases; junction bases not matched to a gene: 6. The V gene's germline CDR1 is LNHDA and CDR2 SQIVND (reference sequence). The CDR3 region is CASTLQGVGYTF. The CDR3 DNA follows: TGTGCCAGTACTCTCCAGGGGGTTGGCTACACCTTC.

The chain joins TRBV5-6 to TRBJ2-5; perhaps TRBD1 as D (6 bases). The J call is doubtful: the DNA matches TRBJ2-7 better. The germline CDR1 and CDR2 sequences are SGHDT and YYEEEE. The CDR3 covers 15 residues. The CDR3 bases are TGTGCCAGCAGCCGCCCGGGACAATGGACCTACGAGCAGTACTTC. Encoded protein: CASSRPGQWTYEQYF.